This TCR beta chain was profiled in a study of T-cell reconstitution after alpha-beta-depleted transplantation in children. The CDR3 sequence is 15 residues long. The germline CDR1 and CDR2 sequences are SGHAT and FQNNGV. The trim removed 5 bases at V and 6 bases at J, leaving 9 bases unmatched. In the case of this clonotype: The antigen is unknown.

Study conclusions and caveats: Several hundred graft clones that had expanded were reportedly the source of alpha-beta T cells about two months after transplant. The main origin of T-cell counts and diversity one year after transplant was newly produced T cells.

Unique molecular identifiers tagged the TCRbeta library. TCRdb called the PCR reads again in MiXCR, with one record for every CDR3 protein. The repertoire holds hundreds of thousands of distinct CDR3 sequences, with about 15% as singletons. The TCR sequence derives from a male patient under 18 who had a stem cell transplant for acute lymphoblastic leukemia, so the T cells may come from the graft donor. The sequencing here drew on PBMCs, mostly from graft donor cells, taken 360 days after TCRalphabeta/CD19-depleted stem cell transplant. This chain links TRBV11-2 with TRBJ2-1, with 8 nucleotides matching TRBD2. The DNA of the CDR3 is TGTGCCAGCAGCCCGATAGCGGGACCCCGCAATGAGCAGTTCTTC. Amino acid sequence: CASSPIAGPRNEQFF.